The present TCR beta chain was sequenced within a study of blood T cell repertoires in COVID-19. Overall study context: Samples taken during acute and convalescent COVID-19 were collected in the United States, Italy and Spain. The cDNA or gDNA used as material had been derived from T cells, B-cell-depleted T cells, or PBMCs.

This CDR3 has 13 residues. The V segment lost 5 bases and the J segment 7 bases; nucleotides outside the gene matches: 0. Using immunoSEQ multiplex PCR, the repertoire was profiled, and TCRdb retains in-frame clones only, with some absent. The table has some 300,000 clones, 88% seen once. The V and J genes are TRBV12-3 or TRBV12-4 and TRBJ1-6; 9 nucleotides align to TRBD1. This receptor was obtained from a woman in her 30s who had recovered from COVID-19. The sample was peripheral blood. The CDR3 sequence is CASSDRGNSPLHF. The DNA of the CDR3 is TGTGCCAGCAGTGACAGGGGGAATTCACCCCTCCACTTT.